This passage covers 23 T cell receptor beta chains from one sample sequenced in a study of blood T cell repertoires in COVID-19. The repertoire was sequenced with immunoSEQ multiplex PCR; TCRdb's copy has only in-frame clones and lacks some. The repertoire has 140,000 to 150,000 clones, over 70% of them found once; the top ten carry about 1.7%. Sequencing input: peripheral blood. The receptors here all came from a woman aged 50 to 60 with acute or convalescent COVID-19.

The genes are TRBV20-1 and TRBJ1-1; no clear D gene. CDR3 length: 11 residues. CDR1 is DFQATT and CDR2 is SNEGSKA in the germline V gene (reference sequence). The V end was cut by 7 bases, the J end by 2 bases, with 8 bases between. The CDR3 DNA reads as TGCAGTGGACTCCTTAACACTGAAGCTTTCTTT. It codes for CSGLLNTEAFF.

V and J are TRBV5-8 and TRBJ1-4, with 9 bases aligning to TRBD1. CDR1 is SGHTS and CDR2 is YDEGEE in the germline V gene. The CDR3 is 16 residues long. V was clipped by 1 base and J by 7 bases; unmatched bases: 8. As DNA, the CDR3 is TGTGCCAGCAGCTTGATGGGGACAGGGAGGATTGAAAAACTGTTTTTT. Protein: CASSLMGTGRIEKLFF.

The gene calls are TRBV9 and TRBJ1-1; D gene uncertain. The CDR3 totals 14 residues. Per germline, CDR1 SGDLS and CDR2 YYNGEE. V gave up 1 base and J gave up 0 bases, with 7 bases separating them. The CDR3 sequence: CASSVSSVNTEAFF. The CDR3 region has the DNA TGTGCCAGCAGCGTATCCTCGGTGAACACTGAAGCTTTCTTT. Full variable domain (outside the CDR3, taken from reference TRBV9 and TRBJ1-1): DSGVTQTPKHLITATGQRVTLRCSPRSGDLSVYWYQQSLDQGLQFLIQYYNGEERAKGNILERFSAQQFPDLHSELNLSSLELGDSALYFCASSVSSVNTEAFFGQGTRLTVV.

The J gene is TRBJ2-3, the V gene TRBV7-3; a possible D gene is TRBD2 (6 bases). V lost 6 bases and J 4 bases, leaving 14 bases between the germline ends. CDR1 and CDR2 (germline): SGHTA, FQGTGA. The CDR3 has 14 amino acids. The CDR3 loop is CASSPRLGADTQYF. CDR3 sequence (DNA): TGTGCCAGCAGTCCCAGACTAGGCGCAGATACGCAGTATTTT.

The chain combines TRBV27 with TRBJ1-6; perhaps TRBD1 as D (6 bases). Trimming removed 3 bases from V and 0 bases from J, with 9 bases in between. The V gene's germline CDR1 is MNHEY and CDR2 SMNVEV (reference sequence). This CDR3 spans 16 amino acids. The CDR3 nucleotides are TGTGCCAGCAGTTTCCGACAGGCCTCCTATAATTCACCCCTCCACTTT. Residues: CASSFRQASYNSPLHF.

V gene TRBV7-9 combines with J gene TRBJ1-1, with D possibly matching TRBD1 (5 bases). The CDR3 loop spans 14 amino acids. Germline-derived CDR1 and CDR2 are SEHNR and FQNEAQ (reference sequence). V lost 7 bases and J 1 base, leaving 13 bases between the germline ends. The CDR3 nucleotides read TGTGCCAGCACTAAAGTCGGGGGGAACACTGAAGCTTTCTTT. This encodes CASTKVGGNTEAFF.

The rearrangement uses TRBV5-4 and TRBJ1-3; weak D call: TRBD1 (5 bases). The germline V and J ends were trimmed by 4 bases and 0 bases, with 11 bases remaining between them. Looked up from germline, CDR1 is SGHNT and CDR2 is YYREEE (reference sequence). The CDR3 covers 15 residues. The CDR3 loop is CASSTQGVSGNTIYF. The DNA for the CDR3 is TGTGCCAGCAGCACCCAAGGGGTCTCTGGAAACACCATATATTTT.

V is TRBV2 and J is TRBJ2-1; 9 bases fit TRBD1. The junction had 6 bases not matched to a gene; V was cut back by 6 bases and J by 3 bases. CDR1 is SNHLY and CDR2 is FYNNEI in the germline V gene. This CDR3 has 15 amino acids. The CDR3 reads CASSTRTGVYNEQFF. In DNA form, the CDR3 reads TGTGCCAGCAGCACAAGGACAGGGGTCTACAATGAGCAGTTCTTC.

The chain is built from TRBV6-2 or TRBV6-3 and TRBJ1-5, with unresolved D. The length of the CDR3 is 16 residues. V lost 6 bases, J lost 7 bases, and 22 bases lay in between. From germline, CDR1 is MNHEY and CDR2 SVGEGT. CDR3 nucleotide sequence: TGTGCCAGCAGCCCTTACGGCGTGGGAGTAGGGCAGCCCCAGCATTTT. It yields the protein CASSPYGVGVGQPQHF.

This rearrangement joins TRBV5-1 to TRBJ1-1; D not certain. Germline V lookup: CDR1 SGHRS, CDR2 YFSETQ. The germline V and J ends were trimmed by 2 bases and 1 base, with 9 bases remaining between them. CDR3 length: 14 residues. The DNA of the CDR3 is TGCGCCAGCAGCTTCAGTAACCGGAACACTGAAGCTTTCTTT. Residues: CASSFSNRNTEAFF.

The chain combines TRBV9 with TRBJ1-1, with D tentatively TRBD1 (5 bases). This CDR3 comprises 13 residues. V lost 0 bases and J 6 bases, leaving 9 bases between the germline ends. Germline-derived CDR1 and CDR2 are SGDLS and YYNGEE. Here the CDR3 reads CASSVGGLAEAFF. CDR3 nucleotides: TGTGCCAGCAGCGTAGGGGGCCTAGCTGAAGCTTTCTTT.

The chain couples TRBV7-2 to TRBJ1-4; 9 bases match TRBD1. Germline V gives CDR1 SGHTA, CDR2 FQGNSA. The CDR3 extends over 15 amino acids. The V gene end was trimmed by 4 bases and the J gene end by 7 bases; junction bases not matched to a gene: 7. The CDR3, as DNA: TGTGCCAGCAGCTCAGCCGGGACAGGGAGTGAAAAACTGTTTTTT. This sequence encodes CASSSAGTGSEKLFF.

The CDR3 loop reads CASSAWGRGWAFF. The CDR3 DNA follows: TGTGCCAGCAGTGCCTGGGGGCGAGGTTGGGCTTTCTTT. The chain recombines TRBV12-3 or TRBV12-4 with TRBJ1-1; weak D call: TRBD1 (6 bases). V was shortened by 5 bases and J by 11 bases, with 18 bases between the two germline ends. CDR3 length equals 13 residues.

V is TRBV10-3 and J is TRBJ1-6; 7 positions match TRBD1. The CDR3 consists of 15 residues. Germline-derived CDR1 and CDR2 are ENHRY and SYGVKD. V dropped 3 bases and J dropped 6; count of bases not matched to a gene: 5. The CDR3 region is CAISERDSLNSPLHF. CDR3 bases: TGTGCCATCAGTGAACGGGACAGTCTTAATTCACCCCTCCACTTT.

The V and J genes are TRBV6-6 and TRBJ1-2; 7 bases align to TRBD1. V gave up 6 bases and J gave up 2 bases; unmatched junction bases: 6. CDR3 length: 14 amino acids. Looked up from germline, CDR1 is MNHNY and CDR2 is SVGAGI (reference sequence). This CDR3 is CASRNNRGNYGYTF. CDR3 DNA: TGTGCCAGCAGAAATAACAGGGGAAACTATGGCTACACCTTC.

With respect to this clone: One end of the junction fails to match germline, which may point to a read error. This rearrangement joins TRBV18 to TRBJ2-5, with D unclear. The CDR3 consists of 13 residues. Germline V CDR1 and CDR2: KGHSH, LQKENI. The CDR3 DNA reads as TGTGCCAGCTCACCAGGCCAACAAGAGGCCCAGTACTTC. Translated: CASSPGQQEAQYF.

The chain carries TRBV28 and TRBJ1-1; possible D gene TRBD1, 6 bases. The CDR3 is made up of 14 amino acids. V was cut by 4 bases and J by 5 bases, with 14 bases left in between. Germline assignment: CDR1 MDHEN and CDR2 SYDVKM. CDR3 region: CASSSQAGATEAFF. CDR3 sequence (DNA): TGTGCCAGCAGTTCCCAGGCGGGGGCGACTGAAGCTTTCTTT.

CDR3 in amino acids: CASSLTSWNTGELFF. The CDR3 DNA is TGTGCCAGCAGCTTGACTAGCTGGAACACCGGGGAGCTGTTTTTT. The chain links TRBV5-5 to TRBJ2-2; D is perhaps TRBD2 (6 bases). Deletions cut 1 base from V and 1 base from J, with 8 bases between. Germline loops: CDR1 SGHKS, CDR2 YYEKEE (reference sequence). CDR3 length: 15 residues.

The gene calls are TRBV3-1 (or the pseudogene TRBV3-2) and TRBJ2-5; 7 bases map to TRBD1. Trimming at V came to 8 bases and at J to 1 base, leaving 4 bases not matched to a gene. Germline V gene data show CDR1 as LGHDT and CDR2 as YNNKEL (reference sequence). The CDR3 runs 13 residues. The DNA of the CDR3 is TGTGCCAGCCTGAACAGGGGCCAAGAGACCCAGTACTTC. This codes for CASLNRGQETQYF.

The chain links TRBV2 to TRBJ2-2, with D possibly matching TRBD1 (6 bases). From germline, CDR1 is SNHLY and CDR2 FYNNEI. There are 14 residues in the CDR3. The V gene lost 7 bases and the J gene lost 2 bases, with 11 bases spanning the gap. Written as DNA, the CDR3 is TGTGCCAGCAAACAGGGTAGAAACACCGGGGAGCTGTTTTTT. Its protein product is CASKQGRNTGELFF.

This clone is a singleton in its sample. The chain links TRBV15 to TRBJ1-6; D gene ambiguous. The CDR3 consists of 13 residues. Germline V gene lookup returns CDR1 LNHNV and CDR2 YYDKDF (reference sequence). Trimming shortened V by 4 bases and J by 10 bases, and 11 bases separated the two germline ends. CDR3 nucleotides: TGTGCCACCAGCAACCGCATGCAGTCACCCCTCCACTTT. Encoded protein: CATSNRMQSPLHF.

The chain uses TRBV5-1 and TRBJ2-4; the match to TRBD2 covers 12 bases. The CDR3 contains 14 residues. Germline V gene data show CDR1 as SGHRS and CDR2 as YFSETQ. Trimming cost V 4 bases and J 8 bases; bases outside gene matches: 4. Written as DNA, the CDR3 is TGCGCCAGCAGCCAAGGACTAGCGGGGTACATTCAGTACTTC. Protein: CASSQGLAGYIQYF.

V and J are TRBV19 and TRBJ2-1; 11 nucleotides align to TRBD2. With 7 bases clipped from V and 9 bases from J, the junction kept 11 bases outside the gene matches. This CDR3 has 15 residues. Germline values: CDR1 LNHDA, CDR2 SQIVND (reference sequence). DNA for the CDR3: TGTGCCAGTACACAGTGGGCTAGCGGGAGGAGTGAGCAGTTCTTC. It codes for CASTQWASGRSEQFF.